This T cell receptor (beta chain) comes out of a study of response to subunit inactivated influenza vaccine. Broader study findings: The authors suggested that every seasonal influenza vaccination recruits few new T cells.

This clonotype was seen a few times. The antigen remains undetermined. MiXCR, applied by TCRdb to the RT-PCR reads, yields one record per CDR3 protein. The sample records about 540,000 distinct CDR3 sequences, under 25% being singletons. The same data also went into a second study, on T cells expressing NK-cell markers. Per that study: Scientists made TCR beta cDNA using 5'RACE template switching with UMIs. Restriction of sorting to alpha-beta TCR T cells was accomplished in several experiments using an anti-gamma-delta TCR antibody.

The clonotype comes from a man aged 45-60 years who received an inactivated influenza vaccine. Sequences were derived from CD4+ T cells sorted from PBMCs, sampled 12 days after vaccination.

In DNA form, the CDR3 reads TGTGCCAGCAGTTACAAGCGGGGGCCCCAAGAGACCCAGTACTTC. It translates to CASSYKRGPQETQYF. The chain employs TRBV6-5 and TRBJ2-5; 8 nucleotides match TRBD2. The CDR3 length is 15 residues. Germline trimming cut 2 bases from V and 1 base from J; bases unmatched to any gene: 3. Germline lookup yields CDR1 MNHEY and CDR2 SVGAGI.